Listed here are 25 T cell receptor beta chains from one sample, sequenced in a study of memory CD4+ T cells and cytomegalovirus serostatus. Assay: immunoSEQ multiplex PCR; the TCRdb copy retains only in-frame clones and omits some. The table lists 50,000 to 65,000 clones, about 86% of them singletons. Single viable CD3+CD4+CD8-CD45RO+ cells were sorted as the memory CD4+ T cells. The sample comprised memory CD4+ T cells from blood. These receptors were collected from an adult in good health and CMV-seropositive.

This rearrangement joins TRBV5-4 to TRBJ2-1; 10 bases agree with TRBD2. The ends lost 7 bases at V and 10 bases at J; junction bases unmatched: 14. This CDR3 has 15 amino acids. The germline gives CDR1 SGHNT, CDR2 YYREEE (reference sequence). CDR3 sequence (DNA): TGTGCCAGCGGGACTGGGGTAGCGGGAGGTCGGGAGCAGTTCTTC. The encoded protein is CASGTGVAGGREQFF.

V is TRBV11-2 and J is TRBJ2-1; TRBD2 is a possible D gene (6 bases). The CDR3 spans 15 residues. Germline values: CDR1 SGHAT, CDR2 FQNNGV. V lost 4 bases and J lost 6, with 16 bases in between. CDR3 nucleotide sequence: TGTGCCAGCAGCTCCTCTCCGGGACTGTCCAATGAGCAGTTCTTC. Its protein is CASSSSPGLSNEQFF.

The DNA of the CDR3 is TGTGCCAGCAGCCCCCAGGGGGTGCGCTACACCTTC. This codes for CASSPQGVRYTF. The rearrangement uses TRBV7-9 and TRBJ1-2, with 7 positions matching TRBD1. Germline V gene sequence: CDR1 SEHNR, CDR2 FQNEAQ (reference sequence). The CDR3 loop spans 12 amino acids. Trimming at V came to 5 bases and at J to 9 bases, leaving 6 bases not matched to a gene.

The chain employs TRBV10-3 and TRBJ1-1; tentatively, D is TRBD1 (5 bases). This CDR3 has 15 amino acids. Germline V lookup: CDR1 ENHRY, CDR2 SYGVKD. The ends were cut back, 4 bases at V and 1 base at J, with 13 bases in the middle. The CDR3 spells CAISGSGRANTEAFF. The CDR3 DNA reads as TGTGCCATCAGTGGCTCGGGCAGGGCGAACACTGAAGCTTTCTTT.

The chain carries TRBV14 and TRBJ1-4, with no clear D. Between the trimmed V and J ends, which lost 4 bases and 0 bases, there was a span of 18 bases. CDR1 and CDR2 from the germline V gene are SGHDN and FVKESK. This CDR3 is 18 amino acids long. The CDR3 DNA reads as TGTGCCAGCAGCCCAGCGTCGGGCTGGGAGGCAACTAATGAAAAACTGTTTTTT. Translating it yields CASSPASGWEATNEKLFF.

The chain is built from TRBV6-5 and TRBJ2-7; the match to TRBD1 covers 11 bases. V was pared by 0 bases and J by 4 bases, with 2 bases of the junction left unmatched. Looked up from germline, CDR1 is MNHEY and CDR2 is SVGAGI. The CDR3 length is 15 residues. The DNA for the CDR3 is TGTGCCAGCAGTTACTCCCGGGACAGGGGGTACGAGCAGTACTTC. Protein product: CASSYSRDRGYEQYF.

This clone has just a few counts. The chain has TRBV15 and TRBJ2-3, with a weak D call TRBD1 (5 bases). Germline assignment: CDR1 LNHNV and CDR2 YYDKDF (reference sequence). This CDR3 has 14 amino acids. Trimming took off 4 bases at V and 5 bases at J, with 13 bases between the two ends. CDR3 coding DNA: TGTGCCACCAGCACCCGGGCCCAGGGAGATACGCAGTATTTT. Translation: CATSTRAQGDTQYF.

The chain has TRBV15 and TRBJ2-7; no definite D call. This CDR3 contains 13 residues. V shed 0 bases and J shed 3 bases, with 6 bases lying between them. The germline CDR1 and CDR2 sequences are LNHNV and YYDKDF (reference sequence). Written as DNA, the CDR3 is TGTGCCACCAGCAGAGACTTGATCTACGAGCAGTACTTC. Translating it yields CATSRDLIYEQYF.

The chain couples TRBV18 to TRBJ2-6; perhaps TRBD1 as D (5 bases). Germline-derived CDR1 and CDR2 are KGHSH and LQKENI. The CDR3 spans 18 residues. Trimming removed 0 bases from V and 0 bases from J, with 12 bases in between. CDR3 in amino acids: CASSPPQGYSSGANVLTF. The CDR3 nucleotides are TGTGCCAGCTCACCACCCCAGGGTTACAGCTCTGGGGCCAACGTCCTGACTTTC. The full variable domain, with the rest looked up from reference TRBV18 and TRBJ2-6, is NAGVMQNPRHLVRRRGQEARLRCSPMKGHSHVYWYRQLPEEGLKFMVYLQKENIIDESGMPKERFSAEFPKEGPSILRIQQVVRGDSAAYFCASSPPQGYSSGANVLTFGAGSRLTVL.

This chain joins TRBV7-9 and TRBJ1-5, with TRBD1 identical over 9 bases. The CDR3 runs 14 residues. The germline V gene has CDR1 SEHNR and CDR2 FQNEAQ (reference sequence). V trimming: 3 bases; J trimming: 7 bases; junction bases outside the gene matches: 4. The CDR3: CASSFGTGYQPQHF. Here the CDR3 DNA reads TGTGCCAGCAGCTTTGGGACAGGGTACCAGCCCCAGCATTTT.

This chain uses TRBV4-1 with TRBJ1-5; 7 bases are a match to TRBD1. V trimming: 4 bases; J trimming: 6 bases; junction bases outside the gene matches: 9. Germline loops: CDR1 MGHRA, CDR2 YSYEKL. The CDR3 totals 15 residues. CDR3 bases: TGCGCCAGCAGCCGGACGGAACAGGGGAGTCAGCCCCAGCATTTT. This gives the protein CASSRTEQGSQPQHF.

The genes are TRBV28 and TRBJ1-3; no firm D call. CDR3 length: 12 residues. Germline V gene data show CDR1 as MDHEN and CDR2 as SYDVKM. V lost 5 bases to trimming and J lost 4 bases, with 6 bases between them. The CDR3 region is CASSIKGNTIYF. DNA for the CDR3: TGTGCCAGCAGTATAAAAGGAAACACCATATATTTT. Supplemented by reference TRBV28 and TRBJ1-3, the full variable domain reads DVKVTQSSRYLVKRTGEKVFLECVQDMDHENMFWYRQDPGLGLRLIYFSYDVKMKEKGDIPEGYSVSREKKERFSLILESASTNQTSMYLCASSIKGNTIYFGEGSWLTVV.

The chain links TRBV2 to TRBJ2-7; 10 nucleotides match TRBD2. The CDR3 extends over 15 amino acids. V lost 4 bases, J lost 9 bases, and 12 bases stayed unmatched. Germline CDR1 SNHLY, CDR2 FYNNEI. CDR3: CASSAPTSGKRRQYF. The CDR3 DNA reads as TGTGCCAGCAGTGCCCCCACTAGCGGGAAACGTCGGCAGTACTTC.

The chain couples TRBV11-2 to TRBJ2-1, with D unclear. Per the germline V gene, CDR1 is SGHAT and CDR2 is FQNNGV. The V end lost 1 base, the J end lost 1 base, and 11 bases lay between the germline ends. The CDR3 length is 16 residues. The CDR3 DNA reads as TGTGCCAGCAGCTTAGCACCATCAAGGTCCTACAATGAGCAGTTCTTC. Protein: CASSLAPSRSYNEQFF.

V usage is TRBV9 and J usage is TRBJ1-1; 8 positions agree with TRBD1. V was pared by 3 bases and J by 6 bases, with 4 bases of the junction left unmatched. Germline V gives CDR1 SGDLS, CDR2 YYNGEE. The CDR3 length is 13 residues. The CDR3 region is CASSARTGSEAFF. DNA for the CDR3: TGTGCCAGCAGCGCCAGGACAGGGTCTGAAGCTTTCTTT.

The chain links TRBV4-1 to TRBJ1-1; D unclear. The CDR3 length is 15 residues. Trimming cost V 0 bases and J 4 bases, with 12 bases left between them. Germline loops: CDR1 MGHRA, CDR2 YSYEKL. CDR3 amino acids: CASSQDMWKTTEAFF. The CDR3 DNA reads TGCGCCAGCAGCCAAGATATGTGGAAGACCACTGAAGCTTTCTTT.

V gene TRBV7-8 combines with J gene TRBJ2-3; 13 bases line up with TRBD2. In germline, CDR1 is SGHVS, CDR2 FQNEAQ. V was pared by 4 bases and J by 0 bases, with 10 bases of the junction left unmatched. The CDR3 contains 19 residues. The CDR3 spells CASSSLAGGRLPSTDTQYF. The CDR3 nucleotides read TGTGCCAGCAGCTCACTAGCGGGGGGGAGATTGCCTAGCACAGATACGCAGTATTTT.

V gene TRBV2 combines with J gene TRBJ1-2; D not resolved. There are 14 residues in the CDR3. The ends were cut back, 3 bases at V and 0 bases at J, with 8 bases in the middle. The germline V gene has CDR1 SNHLY and CDR2 FYNNEI. CDR3 residues: CASSEGISNYGYTF. The DNA for the CDR3 is TGTGCCAGCAGTGAGGGAATATCTAACTATGGCTACACCTTC. Full variable domain (missing parts from reference TRBV2 and TRBJ1-2): EPEVTQTPSHQVTQMGQEVILRCVPISNHLYFYWYRQILGQKVEFLVSFYNNEISEKSEIFDDQFSVERPDGSNFTLKIRSTKLEDSAMYFCASSEGISNYGYTFGSGTRLTVV.

The chain couples TRBV14 to TRBJ1-3; D remains unclear. Germline CDR1 SGHDN, CDR2 FVKESK. The CDR3 has 16 amino acids. V gave up 0 bases and J gave up 2 bases, with 11 bases separating them. The chain's CDR3 is CASSQESRITGNTIYF. In DNA form, the CDR3 reads TGTGCCAGCAGCCAAGAATCTAGAATAACTGGAAACACCATATATTTT.

The gene calls are TRBV20-1 and TRBJ2-7; D is ambiguous. Per germline, CDR1 DFQATT and CDR2 SNEGSKA (reference sequence). Between the trimmed V and J ends, which lost 1 base and 4 bases, there was a span of 5 bases. This CDR3 contains 11 residues. The DNA of the CDR3 is TGCAGTGCTAGAGGTAGATACGAGCAGTACTTC. This gives the protein CSARGRYEQYF.

The chain employs TRBV6-6 and TRBJ2-7, with TRBD1 identical over 8 bases. CDR1 and CDR2 from the germline V gene are MNHNY and SVGAGI (reference sequence). The CDR3 spans 15 residues. J was trimmed by 4 bases and V by 2 bases; bases with no gene match: 7. The DNA of the CDR3 is TGTGCCAGCAGTTACCCGGACAGGGCGAGGTACGAGCAGTACTTC. It translates to CASSYPDRARYEQYF.

This clone has only a few counts. The chain uses TRBV7-6 and TRBJ2-2; 12 positions match TRBD1. With V trimmed by 8 bases and J by 6 bases, 10 bases remained unmatched. CDR3 length: 16 amino acids. Germline V gene sequence: CDR1 SGHVS, CDR2 FNYEAQ. The CDR3 DNA follows: TGTGCCAGCGCTCTGGGACAGGGGGCGCAGGCCGGGGAGCTGTTTTTT. Amino acid sequence: CASALGQGAQAGELFF.

This clone occurred once. The J gene is TRBJ2-3, the V gene TRBV18; 9 positions agree with TRBD1. V lost 3 bases, J lost 7 bases, and 2 bases stayed unmatched. CDR1 and CDR2 from the germline V gene are KGHSH and LQKENI. This CDR3 region has 13 residues. The CDR3: CASSPGTGNTQYF. Here the CDR3 DNA reads TGTGCCAGCTCACCCGGGACAGGGAATACGCAGTATTTT.

This clone was picked up a small number of times. The chain employs TRBV5-6 and TRBJ1-2; D may be TRBD1 (5 bases). The germline V and J ends were trimmed by 0 bases and 9 bases, with 15 bases remaining between them. The CDR3 covers 14 residues. Germline V CDR1 and CDR2: SGHDT, YYEEEE. The CDR3 DNA reads as TGTGCCAGCAGCTTGGCCAGGGTGCCTAGGAGCTACACCTTC. Translated: CASSLARVPRSYTF.

CDR3 DNA sequence: TGTGCCAGCAGTTTAGACACGAACACCGGGGAGCTGTTTTTT. As protein: CASSLDTNTGELFF. The chain carries TRBV27 and TRBJ2-2; D uncertain. Trimming took off 2 bases at V and 0 bases at J, with 4 bases between the two ends. CDR3 length: 14 amino acids. CDR1 and CDR2 (germline): MNHEY, SMNVEV (reference sequence).